The TCR beta chain under discussion was sequenced for a study of regulatory T cells in long-lasting Graves disease. To make TCR beta libraries, researchers used iRepertoire HTBI primers and Arm-PCR of CDR3 regions. Authors' processing steps: Sequenced samples collectively carried under 75 TRBV and around 15 TRBJ segments. TCRdb reprocessed the multiplex PCR reads via MiXCR and lists one record per CDR3 protein. The V and J calls were determined by TCRdb, not by the authors. Among about 210,000 distinct CDR3 sequences listed, roughly 20% were seen once. The sample's time point: newly diagnosed GD, antithyroid drugs for less than 3 months. Extracted PBMC RNA gave rise to the TCR library. V was trimmed by 7 bases and J by 10 bases, leaving 20 bases between them. This CDR3 spans 14 amino acids. This sample was shared with a second study, whose subject was T cells in Graves' hyperthyroidism and ophthalmopathy. That source notes: Lactation, pregnancy, other autoimmune disease or uncontrolled infection led to exclusion of patients. HTBI primers were the set used in a first-round RT-PCR of the TCR CDR3. A model using 13 V-J features told ophthalmopathy apart from stable hyperthyroidism.

The receptor comes from a woman aged 25 to 39 with Graves disease. Sequences were derived from peripheral blood mononuclear cells (PBMCs), sampled at new diagnosis, from a patient treated with antithyroid drugs. The chain couples TRBV12-3 or TRBV12-4 to TRBJ2-1, with D perhaps TRBD1 or TRBD2 (5 bases each). CDR3 nucleotide sequence: TGTGCCAGCAAGGAAACCGGGACCCCGGGCGAGCAGTTCTTC. Protein sequence: CASKETGTPGEQFF.